This TCR beta chain was retrieved from a study of T-cell reconstitution after alpha-beta-depleted transplantation in children. This sample's TCRbeta library carried unique molecular identifier barcodes. TCRdb used MiXCR to reprocess the PCR reads, holding one entry per CDR3 protein. The sample lists about 460,000 distinct CDR3 sequences; about an eighth were seen once. This clonotype was observed a handful of times. Germline CDR1 is LGHNA and CDR2 is YSLEER. V lost 4 bases and J lost 2, with 12 bases in between. The CDR3 is made up of 15 amino acids. The sequences come from PBMCs from the stem cell graft donor, collected from the stem cell graft. This chain links TRBV4-3 with TRBJ2-1; D not certain. The origin of this receptor is a human donor who donated a stem cell graft to a child with combined immunodeficiency. This chain's CDR3 is CASSLSQSTYNEQFF. CDR3 nucleotides: TGCGCCAGCAGCCTTTCCCAATCGACCTACAATGAGCAGTTCTTC.